This TCR beta chain was profiled in a study of glioma-infiltrating T cells after dendritic cell vaccination. Study observations and caveats: Higher TCR clonality did not directly relate to longer survival.

The CDR3 sequence is 15 residues long. Germline V gene lookup returns CDR1 SGHRS and CDR2 YFSETQ. V lost 1 base and J lost 0, with 10 bases in between. This clone came up once. Its specificity is not known. Noted time point: after dendritic cell vaccination, including at tumor progression/relapse. Profiling relied on immunoSEQ multiplex PCR, and the TCRdb table lists in-frame clones only, not all of them. The sample yields roughly 60,000 clones, around nine tenths seen once. The chain combines TRBV5-1 with TRBJ1-1; D is undetermined. This TCR derives from a human donor with glioblastoma. The sample consisted of blood, taken after dendritic cell vaccination. The CDR3 reads CASSLSPTVNTEAFF. The CDR3 region has the DNA TGCGCCAGCAGCTTGAGTCCTACGGTGAACACTGAAGCTTTCTTT. Supplemented by reference TRBV5-1 and TRBJ1-1, the full variable domain reads KAGVTQTPRYLIKTRGQQVTLSCSPISGHRSVSWYQQTPGQGLQFLFEYFSETQRNKGNFPGRFSGRQFSNSRSEMNVSTLELGDSALYLCASSLSPTVNTEAFFGQGTRLTVV.